Shown below are 28 T cell receptor beta chains from a single sample sequenced in a study of blood T cell repertoires in COVID-19. Sequencing was performed with immunoSEQ multiplex PCR; in TCRdb, only in-frame clones are kept and a portion is missing. The repertoire holds 150,000 to 200,000 clones, with around 90% as singletons. The material sequenced was peripheral blood. Source of these receptors: a human donor in a cohort sampled during active COVID-19.

The chain has TRBV6-2 or TRBV6-3 and TRBJ1-1; 8 bases fit TRBD1. Germline CDR1 and CDR2: MNHEY and SVGEGT. Germline trimming cut 3 bases from V and 2 bases from J; bases unmatched to any gene: 14. The CDR3 extends over 18 amino acids. DNA for the CDR3: TGTGCCAGCAGTTATTTGGTCGGACAGGGAGTAATCAACACTGAAGCTTTCTTT. This translates into CASSYLVGQGVINTEAFF.

Here the CDR3 reads CATSRDPGQAYEQYF. As DNA, the CDR3 is TGTGCCACCAGCAGAGATCCGGGACAGGCCTACGAGCAGTACTTC. The rearrangement links TRBV15 to TRBJ2-7; 8 bases map to TRBD1. The ends lost 0 bases at V and 2 bases at J; junction bases unmatched: 3. The CDR3 length is 15 residues. Germline CDR1 reads LNHNV; CDR2 reads YYDKDF (reference sequence).

The chain has TRBV4-3 and TRBJ2-1; the D is unclear. Trimming cost V 3 bases and J 9 bases, with 12 bases left between them. The CDR3 is 13 amino acids. CDR1 and CDR2 (germline): LGHNA, YSLEER. In DNA, the CDR3 is TGCGCCAGCAGCCAGGAGATACGTAGTGAGCAGTTCTTC. This encodes CASSQEIRSEQFF.

This clone was counted between two and nine times. The genes are TRBV18 and TRBJ2-7, with 7 bases identical to TRBD1. CDR3 size: 15 residues. Germline lookup yields CDR1 KGHSH and CDR2 LQKENI. V shed 5 bases and J 0 bases; nucleotides not matched to a gene: 7. The CDR3 bases are TGTGCCAGCTCATCTACGGGACAGAGCTCCTACGAGCAGTACTTC. Translation: CASSSTGQSSYEQYF.

This chain connects TRBV5-1 to TRBJ2-7; D gene ambiguous. CDR1 is SGHRS and CDR2 is YFSETQ in the germline V gene. CDR3 length equals 13 residues. The V gene lost 4 bases and the J gene lost 4 bases, with 12 bases spanning the gap. The CDR3 loop reads CASSLDSKYEQYF. The CDR3, as DNA: TGCGCCAGCAGCCTGGATAGTAAATACGAGCAGTACTTC.

This clone is a singleton in its sample. This chain connects TRBV4-1 to TRBJ2-7; tentatively, D is TRBD2 (6 bases). In germline, CDR1 is MGHRA, CDR2 YSYEKL. The V end was cut by 5 bases, the J end by 4 bases, with 21 bases between. This CDR3 has 16 amino acids. CDR3 protein: CASSYHRENPMYEQYF. Written as DNA, the CDR3 is TGCGCCAGCAGCTACCATCGGGAGAACCCAATGTACGAGCAGTACTTC.

This sequence joins TRBV3-1 (or the pseudogene TRBV3-2) and TRBJ2-1; maybe TRBD2 (5 bases). V shed 0 bases and J shed 10 bases, with 19 bases lying between them. Per germline, CDR1 LGHDT and CDR2 YNNKEL (reference sequence). This CDR3 spans 16 amino acids. The CDR3 is CASSQDTGKASREQFF. For the CDR3, the DNA is TGTGCCAGCAGCCAAGATACCGGGAAGGCATCAAGAGAGCAGTTCTTC.

The CDR3 loop is CASSPVQSGANVLTF. For the CDR3, the DNA is TGTGCCAGTAGCCCCGTCCAGTCTGGGGCCAACGTCCTGACTTTC. The rearrangement uses TRBV19 and TRBJ2-6; D uncertain. This CDR3 contains 15 residues. Germline-derived CDR1 and CDR2 are LNHDA and SQIVND (reference sequence). V shed 6 bases and J shed 1 base, with 10 bases lying between them. Full variable domain (remainder filled in from reference TRBV19 and TRBJ2-6): DGGITQSPKYLFRKEGQNVTLSCEQNLNHDAMYWYRQDPGQGLRLIYYSQIVNDFQKGDIAEGYSVSREKKESFPLTVTSAQKNPTAFYLCASSPVQSGANVLTFGAGSRLTVL.

This chain joins TRBV11-2 and TRBJ1-6; TRBD1 might be the D (5 bases). Between the trimmed V and J ends, which lost 0 bases and 9 bases, there was a span of 12 bases. The CDR3 runs 15 residues. Germline loops: CDR1 SGHAT, CDR2 FQNNGV. CDR3 coding DNA: TGTGCCAGCAGCTTAGATGGCGGGGGGGGTTCACCCCTCCACTTT. Amino acid sequence: CASSLDGGGGSPLHF.

This sequence joins TRBV28 and TRBJ1-6; TRBD1 matches 10 bases. CDR1 is MDHEN, CDR2 SYDVKM, per germline. This CDR3 has 17 residues. V was pared by 5 bases and J by 5 bases, with 9 bases of the junction left unmatched. The CDR3 loop is CASSQVTGGADNSPLHF. In DNA, the CDR3 is TGTGCCAGCAGTCAAGTGACAGGGGGCGCCGATAATTCACCCCTCCACTTT.

The table lists this clone with a few counts. The J gene is TRBJ2-7, the V gene TRBV5-4; 11 bases match TRBD2. The trim removed 4 bases at V and 3 bases at J, leaving 12 bases unmatched. Germline V CDR1 and CDR2: SGHNT, YYREEE (reference sequence). CDR3 size: 17 residues. The CDR3 loop is CASSPGLLAGGLYEQYF. CDR3 DNA: TGTGCCAGCAGCCCCGGGCTCCTAGCGGGAGGACTCTACGAGCAGTACTTC.

This chain uses TRBV20-1 with TRBJ2-3; D remains unclear. In germline, CDR1 is DFQATT, CDR2 SNEGSKA (reference sequence). V shed 3 bases and J shed 6 bases, with 4 bases lying between them. The CDR3 extends over 10 amino acids. The CDR3 protein is CSASPDTQYF. CDR3 bases: TGCAGTGCTAGTCCGGATACGCAGTATTTT.

The chain has TRBV4-3 and TRBJ1-1, with TRBD1 as a possible D gene (6 bases). The CDR3 contains 16 residues. From germline, CDR1 is LGHNA and CDR2 YSLEER. V was trimmed by 0 bases and J by 4 bases, leaving 15 bases between them. DNA for the CDR3: TGCGCCAGCAGCCAAGAGGGGGCAGGGCTCGGCACTGAAGCTTTCTTT. Translation: CASSQEGAGLGTEAFF.

The count of this clone is one. V usage is TRBV7-8 and J usage is TRBJ2-7; tentatively, D is TRBD1 (6 bases). This CDR3 comprises 14 residues. The V gene's germline CDR1 is SGHVS and CDR2 FQNEAQ. V was shortened by 1 base and J by 1 base, with 8 bases between the two germline ends. CDR3 in DNA: TGTGCCAGCAGCTTAGGGGGGCAGTCCTACGAGCAGTACTTC. This gives the protein CASSLGGQSYEQYF.

This chain connects TRBV6-2 or TRBV6-3 to TRBJ2-7; 8 nucleotides match TRBD1. Germline values: CDR1 MNHEY, CDR2 SVGEGT. The CDR3 is 12 residues long. V lost 5 bases to trimming and J lost 3 bases; unmatched junction nucleotides: 0. The DNA of the CDR3 is TGTGCCAGCAGTACAGGGGGCTACGAGCAGTACTTC. Translation gives CASSTGGYEQYF.

This clone was seen only once. V is TRBV19 and J is TRBJ2-5; 8 bases are shared with TRBD1. Germline CDR1 is LNHDA and CDR2 is SQIVND (reference sequence). Trimming cost V 2 bases and J 4 bases; bases outside gene matches: 9. CDR3 length equals 16 residues. This chain's CDR3 is CASSISSGGSGETQYF. The CDR3 coding sequence is TGTGCCAGTAGTATATCTTCAGGGGGCAGCGGAGAGACCCAGTACTTC.

This chain connects TRBV9 to TRBJ2-3; 7 bases map to TRBD2. Germline V gene data show CDR1 as SGDLS and CDR2 as YYNGEE. V shed 2 bases, J shed 5 bases, and the junction held 8 bases outside the gene matches. This CDR3 is built from 15 residues. Here the CDR3 reads CASSVGGGVEDTQYF. CDR3 nucleotide sequence: TGTGCCAGCAGCGTCGGGGGAGGGGTTGAAGATACGCAGTATTTT. Combining the CDR3 with reference TRBV9 and TRBJ2-3 gives the whole variable domain DSGVTQTPKHLITATGQRVTLRCSPRSGDLSVYWYQQSLDQGLQFLIQYYNGEERAKGNILERFSAQQFPDLHSELNLSSLELGDSALYFCASSVGGGVEDTQYFGPGTRLTVL.

This chain joins TRBV18 and TRBJ2-7; 10 positions agree with TRBD2. This CDR3 has 14 residues. The V and J ends lost 3 bases and 2 bases, in that order; junction bases with no gene match: 1. CDR1 is KGHSH and CDR2 is LQKENI in the germline V gene. CDR3 DNA sequence: TGTGCCAGCTCACCCGGGACTAGCGCCTACGAGCAGTACTTC. This gives the protein CASSPGTSAYEQYF.

The chain has TRBV27 and TRBJ1-1; 8 bases align to TRBD1. The ends lost 5 bases at V and 0 bases at J; junction bases unmatched: 17. The CDR3 is 19 amino acids. CDR1 MNHEY and CDR2 SMNVEV come from the germline V gene (reference sequence). The DNA for the CDR3 is TGTGCCAGCAGTCTCTATTCGACAGGGGTGTTTCGCATGAACACTGAAGCTTTCTTT. Translating gives CASSLYSTGVFRMNTEAFF.

The rearrangement uses TRBV30 and TRBJ2-7; the D is unclear. V gave up 0 bases and J gave up 3 bases, with 9 bases separating them. Per the germline V gene, CDR1 is GTSNPN and CDR2 is SVGIG (reference sequence). The CDR3 has 13 amino acids. The CDR3 nucleotides are TGTGCCTGGAGTGTAGGAAAGCGCTACGAGCAGTACTTC. Encoded protein: CAWSVGKRYEQYF. The full variable domain, with the rest looked up from reference TRBV30 and TRBJ2-7, is SQTIHQWPATLVQPVGSPLSLECTVEGTSNPNLYWYRQAAGRGLQLLFYSVGIGQISSEVPQNLSASRPQDRQFILSSKKLLLSDSGFYLCAWSVGKRYEQYFGPGTRLTVT.

The chain couples TRBV7-2 to TRBJ2-2; weak D call: TRBD1 (7 bases). The CDR3 loop spans 15 amino acids. Germline loops: CDR1 SGHTA, CDR2 FQGNSA. Trimming stripped 6 bases from V and 3 bases from J, with 14 bases between. CDR3 in amino acids: CASRSGGRHTGELFF. Written as DNA, the CDR3 is TGTGCCAGCAGATCAGGGGGGCGCCACACCGGGGAGCTGTTTTTT.

The J gene is TRBJ1-2, the V gene TRBV5-4, with 9 nucleotides matching TRBD1. This CDR3 has 14 residues. CDR1 and CDR2 from the germline V gene are SGHNT and YYREEE (reference sequence). J was trimmed by 8 bases and V by 0 bases; bases with no gene match: 5. The CDR3 loop reads CASSLDPGTGGYTF. CDR3 nucleotide sequence: TGTGCCAGCAGCTTGGATCCCGGGACAGGGGGCTACACCTTC.

The V gene is TRBV6-2 or TRBV6-3, the J gene TRBJ2-7; D possibly corresponds to TRBD2 (5 bases). Germline V gene data show CDR1 as MNHEY and CDR2 as SVGEGT. The ends were cut back, 6 bases at V and 5 bases at J, with 20 bases in the middle. The CDR3 is 15 residues long. CDR3 protein: CASSRTDFPNDEQYF. The CDR3 coding sequence is TGTGCCAGCAGCCGGACGGACTTTCCTAACGACGAGCAGTACTTC.

The chain employs TRBV4-3 and TRBJ1-2; D unclear. V was trimmed by 0 bases and J by 2 bases, leaving 7 bases between them. There are 14 residues in the CDR3. The V gene's germline CDR1 is LGHNA and CDR2 YSLEER. CDR3: CASSQDYSNYGYTF. CDR3 in DNA: TGCGCCAGCAGCCAAGACTACTCAAACTATGGCTACACCTTC.

The chain employs TRBV2 and TRBJ2-2; 10 nucleotides align to TRBD1. The CDR3 covers 15 residues. With 9 bases clipped from V and 2 bases from J, the junction kept 6 bases outside the gene matches. CDR1 SNHLY and CDR2 FYNNEI come from the germline V gene. The CDR3 sequence: CARSRQGANTGELFF. The CDR3 DNA reads TGTGCCAGAAGTAGACAGGGGGCAAACACCGGGGAGCTGTTTTTT. The full variable domain, completed using reference TRBV2 and TRBJ2-2, is EPEVTQTPSHQVTQMGQEVILRCVPISNHLYFYWYRQILGQKVEFLVSFYNNEISEKSEIFDDQFSVERPDGSNFTLKIRSTKLEDSAMYFCARSRQGANTGELFFGEGSRLTVL.

The chain recombines TRBV6-2 or TRBV6-3 with TRBJ1-2; no firm D call. The CDR3 is made up of 15 amino acids. Germline loops: CDR1 MNHEY, CDR2 SVGEGT. V was clipped by 2 bases and J by 7 bases, with 17 bases between them. Here the CDR3 reads CASSYDEGTSRGYTF. CDR3 DNA sequence: TGTGCCAGCAGTTACGACGAGGGCACTTCACGTGGCTACACCTTC.

As for this clone: Sequence at one end of the junction differs from germline and may be a read error. The rearrangement joins TRBV10-3 to TRBJ2-7; possible D gene TRBD1, 6 bases. Germline V CDR1 and CDR2: ENHRY, SYGVKD. The CDR3 is made up of 12 amino acids. The CDR3 DNA reads TGTGCCATCAGGTCGACAGGACCGCCCCTCCTCTTC. This encodes CAIRSTGPPLLF.

The chain combines TRBV7-9 with TRBJ2-1, with 10 bases aligning to TRBD2. The CDR3 totals 15 residues. Germline V gene lookup returns CDR1 SEHNR and CDR2 FQNEAQ (reference sequence). V was pared by 5 bases and J by 12 bases, with 13 bases of the junction left unmatched. CDR3 sequence reads: CASSPNLAGDVRQFF. The CDR3 nucleotides read TGTGCCAGCAGCCCAAACCTAGCGGGAGACGTCCGGCAGTTCTTC.